The clone carrying this T cell receptor beta chain occurred many times. This record comes from a study of identical twins. Unique molecular identifiers were in the cDNA, with template-switch universal primer binding. One entry per CDR3 protein results from TCRdb running MiXCR on the 5' RACE reads. The sample gives approximately 220,000 distinct CDR3 sequences, 7.5% of which show up once; less than 2.5% is in the top ten. Germline-derived CDR1 and CDR2 are LGHDT and YNNKEL (reference sequence). The CDR3 is 15 amino acids. V shed 4 bases and J 2 bases; nucleotides not matched to a gene: 3. This same sample was also part of a study on yellow fever vaccine responses in identical twins. That source notes: Reportedly, the response of twins' T cells to the vaccine seemed partly convergent, partly personalized.

Sequencing was performed on memory (CD45RO+) T cells sorted from blood. The TCR comes from a woman younger than 30 in good health. This chain uses TRBV3-1 with TRBJ1-4; 8 nucleotides match TRBD1. The CDR3 DNA reads as TGTGCCAGCAGCCCTAGGACAGGGACTAATGAAAAACTGTTTTTT. Its protein is CASSPRTGTNEKLFF.